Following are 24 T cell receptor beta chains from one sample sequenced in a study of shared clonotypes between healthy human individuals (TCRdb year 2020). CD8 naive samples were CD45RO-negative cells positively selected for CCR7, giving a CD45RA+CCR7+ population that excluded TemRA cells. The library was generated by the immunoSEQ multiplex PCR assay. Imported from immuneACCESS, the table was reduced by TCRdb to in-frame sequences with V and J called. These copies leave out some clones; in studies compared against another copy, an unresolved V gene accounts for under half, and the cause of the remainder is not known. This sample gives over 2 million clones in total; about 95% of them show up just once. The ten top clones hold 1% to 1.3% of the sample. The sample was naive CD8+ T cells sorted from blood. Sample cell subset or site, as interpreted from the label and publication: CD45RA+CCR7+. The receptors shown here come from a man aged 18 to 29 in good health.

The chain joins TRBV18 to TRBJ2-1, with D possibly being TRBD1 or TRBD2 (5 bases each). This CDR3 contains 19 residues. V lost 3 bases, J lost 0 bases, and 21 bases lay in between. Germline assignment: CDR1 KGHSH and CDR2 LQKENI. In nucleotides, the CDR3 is TGTGCCAGCTCACCTACCGGGACGGATAAGTATCGCTCCTACAATGAGCAGTTCTTC. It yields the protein CASSPTGTDKYRSYNEQFF.

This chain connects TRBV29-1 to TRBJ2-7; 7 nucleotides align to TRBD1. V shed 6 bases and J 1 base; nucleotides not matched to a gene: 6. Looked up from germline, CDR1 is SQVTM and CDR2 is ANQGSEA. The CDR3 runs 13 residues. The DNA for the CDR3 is TGCAGCGTAAATTCAGGGGGTTCCTACGAGCAGTACTTC. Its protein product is CSVNSGGSYEQYF.

In nucleotides, the CDR3 is TGTGCCATCAGTGACCCCGGGACAGGGGGCCCCTACGAGCAGTACTTC. As protein: CAISDPGTGGPYEQYF. V usage is TRBV10-3 and J usage is TRBJ2-7; 12 nucleotides match TRBD1. Germline loops: CDR1 ENHRY, CDR2 SYGVKD. The J segment lost 2 bases and the V segment lost 3 bases, leaving 5 bases of the junction unmatched. The CDR3 is 16 residues long.

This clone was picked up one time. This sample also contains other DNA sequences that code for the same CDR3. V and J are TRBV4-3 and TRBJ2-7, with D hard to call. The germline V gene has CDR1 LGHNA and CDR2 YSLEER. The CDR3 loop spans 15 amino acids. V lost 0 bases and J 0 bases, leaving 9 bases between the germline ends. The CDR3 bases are TGCGCCAGCAGCCAAGATAACGGACCCTCCTACGAGCAGTACTTC. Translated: CASSQDNGPSYEQYF.

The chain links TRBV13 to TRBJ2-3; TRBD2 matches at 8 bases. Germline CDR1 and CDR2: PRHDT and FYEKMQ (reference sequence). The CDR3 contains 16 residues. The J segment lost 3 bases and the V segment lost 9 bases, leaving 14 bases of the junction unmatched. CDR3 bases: TGTGCCAGACCTCACCCGAGGGTAGCGGGAACAGATACGCAGTATTTT. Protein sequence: CARPHPRVAGTDTQYF.

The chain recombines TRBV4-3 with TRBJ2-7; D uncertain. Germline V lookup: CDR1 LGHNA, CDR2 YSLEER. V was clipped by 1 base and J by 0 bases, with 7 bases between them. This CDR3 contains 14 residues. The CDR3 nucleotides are TGCGCCAGCAGCCAAGGCCCCGGCTCCTACGAGCAGTACTTC. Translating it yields CASSQGPGSYEQYF.

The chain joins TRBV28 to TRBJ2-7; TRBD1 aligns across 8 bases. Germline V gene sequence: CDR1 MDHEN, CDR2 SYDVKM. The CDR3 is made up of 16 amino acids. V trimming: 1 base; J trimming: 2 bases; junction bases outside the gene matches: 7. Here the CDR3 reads CASSLLRTGPTYEQYF. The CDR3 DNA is TGTGCCAGCAGTTTATTGAGGACAGGGCCTACCTACGAGCAGTACTTC. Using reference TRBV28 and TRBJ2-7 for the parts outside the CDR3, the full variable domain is DVKVTQSSRYLVKRTGEKVFLECVQDMDHENMFWYRQDPGLGLRLIYFSYDVKMKEKGDIPEGYSVSREKKERFSLILESASTNQTSMYLCASSLLRTGPTYEQYFGPGTRLTVT.

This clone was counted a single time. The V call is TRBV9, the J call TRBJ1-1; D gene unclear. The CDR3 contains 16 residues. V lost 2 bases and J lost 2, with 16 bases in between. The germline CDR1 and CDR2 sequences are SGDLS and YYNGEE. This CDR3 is CASSVSPHQQNTEAFF. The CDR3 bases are TGTGCCAGCAGCGTTAGCCCGCACCAACAAAACACTGAAGCTTTCTTT.

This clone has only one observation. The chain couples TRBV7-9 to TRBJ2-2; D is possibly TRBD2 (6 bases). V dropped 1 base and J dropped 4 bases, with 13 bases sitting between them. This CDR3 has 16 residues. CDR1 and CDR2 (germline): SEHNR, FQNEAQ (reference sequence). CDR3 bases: TGTGCCAGCAGCTTAGATGGACTAACCATCACCGGGGAGCTGTTTTTT. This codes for CASSLDGLTITGELFF.

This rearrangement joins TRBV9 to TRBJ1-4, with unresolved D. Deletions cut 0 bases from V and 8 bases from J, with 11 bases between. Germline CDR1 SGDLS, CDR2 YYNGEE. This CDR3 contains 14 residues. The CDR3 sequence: CASSVEGNGEKLFF. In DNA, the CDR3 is TGTGCCAGCAGCGTAGAAGGGAATGGCGAAAAACTGTTTTTT.

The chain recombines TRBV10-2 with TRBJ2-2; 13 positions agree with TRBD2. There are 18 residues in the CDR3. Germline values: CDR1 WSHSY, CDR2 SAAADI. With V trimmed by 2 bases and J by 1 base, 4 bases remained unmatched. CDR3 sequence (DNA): TGCGCCAGCAGTGAGACTAGCGGGGGGGCGTTGAACACCGGGGAGCTGTTTTTT. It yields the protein CASSETSGGALNTGELFF.

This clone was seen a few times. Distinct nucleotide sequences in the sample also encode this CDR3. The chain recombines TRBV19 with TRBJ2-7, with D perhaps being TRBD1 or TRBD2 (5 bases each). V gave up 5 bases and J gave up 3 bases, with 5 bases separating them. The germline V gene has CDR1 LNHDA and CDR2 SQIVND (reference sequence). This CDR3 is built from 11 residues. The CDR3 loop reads CASSGGYEQYF. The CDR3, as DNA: TGTGCCAGTAGTGGGGGCTACGAGCAGTACTTC.

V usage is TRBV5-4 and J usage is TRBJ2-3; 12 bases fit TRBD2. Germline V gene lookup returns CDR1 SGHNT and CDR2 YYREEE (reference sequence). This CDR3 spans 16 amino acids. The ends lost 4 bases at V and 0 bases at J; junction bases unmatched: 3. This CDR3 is CASSTGLAGSTDTQYF. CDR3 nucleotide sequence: TGTGCCAGCAGCACCGGACTAGCGGGGAGCACAGATACGCAGTATTTT.

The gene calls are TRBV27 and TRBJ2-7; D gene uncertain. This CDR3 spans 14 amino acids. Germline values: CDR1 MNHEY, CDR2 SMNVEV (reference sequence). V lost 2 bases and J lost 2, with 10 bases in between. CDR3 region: CASSLEGHTYEQYF. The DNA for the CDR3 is TGTGCCAGCAGTTTAGAAGGCCACACCTACGAGCAGTACTTC.

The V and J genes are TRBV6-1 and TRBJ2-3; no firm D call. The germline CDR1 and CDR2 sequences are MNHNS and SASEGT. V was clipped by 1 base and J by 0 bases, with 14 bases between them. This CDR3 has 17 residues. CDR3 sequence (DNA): TGTGCCAGCAGTGAAGAGGTCTGGGGATCTAGCACAGATACGCAGTATTTT. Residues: CASSEEVWGSSTDTQYF.

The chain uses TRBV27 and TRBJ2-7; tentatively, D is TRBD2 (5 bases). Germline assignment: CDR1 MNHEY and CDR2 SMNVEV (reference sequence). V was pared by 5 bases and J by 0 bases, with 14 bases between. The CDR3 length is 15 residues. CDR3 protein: CASSPLPLASYEQYF. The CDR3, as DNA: TGTGCCAGCAGTCCCCTTCCCCTAGCCTCCTACGAGCAGTACTTC.

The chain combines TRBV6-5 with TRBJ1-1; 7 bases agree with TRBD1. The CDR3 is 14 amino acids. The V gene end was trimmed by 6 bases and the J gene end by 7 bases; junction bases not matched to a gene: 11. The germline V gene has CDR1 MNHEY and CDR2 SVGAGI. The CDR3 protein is CASSGTATRVEAFF. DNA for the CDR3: TGTGCCAGCAGCGGGACAGCAACGCGCGTTGAAGCTTTCTTT.

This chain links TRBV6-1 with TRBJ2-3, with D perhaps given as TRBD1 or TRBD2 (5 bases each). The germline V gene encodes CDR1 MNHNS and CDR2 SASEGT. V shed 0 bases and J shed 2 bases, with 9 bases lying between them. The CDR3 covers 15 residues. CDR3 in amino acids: CASSEALGTTDTQYF. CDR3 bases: TGTGCCAGCAGTGAAGCGCTTGGGACCACAGATACGCAGTATTTT.

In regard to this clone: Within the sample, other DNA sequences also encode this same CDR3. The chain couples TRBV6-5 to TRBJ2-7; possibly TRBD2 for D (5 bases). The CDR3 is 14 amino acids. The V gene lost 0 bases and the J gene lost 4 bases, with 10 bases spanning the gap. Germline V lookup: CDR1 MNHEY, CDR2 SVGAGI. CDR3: CASSYSGVGYEQYF. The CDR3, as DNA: TGTGCCAGCAGTTACTCGGGAGTCGGGTACGAGCAGTACTTC.

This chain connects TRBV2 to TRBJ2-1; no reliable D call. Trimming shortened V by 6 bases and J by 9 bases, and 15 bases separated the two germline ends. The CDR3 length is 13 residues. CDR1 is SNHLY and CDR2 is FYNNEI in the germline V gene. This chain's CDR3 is CASRDPILVEQFF. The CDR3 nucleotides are TGTGCCAGCAGGGATCCCATCTTGGTTGAGCAGTTCTTC.

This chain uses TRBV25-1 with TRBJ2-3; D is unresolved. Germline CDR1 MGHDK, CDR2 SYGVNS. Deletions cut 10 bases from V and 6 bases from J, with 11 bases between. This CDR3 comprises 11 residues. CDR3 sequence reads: CATRVTDTQYF. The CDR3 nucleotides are TGTGCCACCCGGGTGACCGATACGCAGTATTTT.

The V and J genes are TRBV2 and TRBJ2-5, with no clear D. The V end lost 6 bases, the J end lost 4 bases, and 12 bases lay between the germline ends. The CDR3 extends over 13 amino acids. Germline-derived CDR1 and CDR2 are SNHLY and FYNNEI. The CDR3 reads CASRPQARETQYF. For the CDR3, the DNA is TGTGCCAGCAGACCCCAGGCGCGAGAGACCCAGTACTTC. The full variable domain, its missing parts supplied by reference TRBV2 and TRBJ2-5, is EPEVTQTPSHQVTQMGQEVILRCVPISNHLYFYWYRQILGQKVEFLVSFYNNEISEKSEIFDDQFSVERPDGSNFTLKIRSTKLEDSAMYFCASRPQARETQYFGPGTRLLVL.

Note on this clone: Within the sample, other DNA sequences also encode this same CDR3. The CDR3 DNA follows: TGTGCCAGCAGTTTGGGGGGGTCTGGAAACACCATATATTTT. It codes for CASSLGGSGNTIYF. The chain has TRBV28 and TRBJ1-3, with D tentatively TRBD1 (5 bases). V was clipped by 3 bases and J by 1 base, with 7 bases between them. Germline assignment: CDR1 MDHEN and CDR2 SYDVKM. CDR3 length: 14 residues. Filled out from reference TRBV28 and TRBJ1-3, the complete variable domain reads DVKVTQSSRYLVKRTGEKVFLECVQDMDHENMFWYRQDPGLGLRLIYFSYDVKMKEKGDIPEGYSVSREKKERFSLILESASTNQTSMYLCASSLGGSGNTIYFGEGSWLTVV.

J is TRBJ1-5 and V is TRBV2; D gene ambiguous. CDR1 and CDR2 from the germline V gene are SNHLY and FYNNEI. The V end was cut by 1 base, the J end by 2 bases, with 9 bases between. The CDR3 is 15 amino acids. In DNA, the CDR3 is TGTGCCAGCAGTGAAGAAGGTTCGGGCAATCAGCCCCAGCATTTT. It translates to CASSEEGSGNQPQHF.